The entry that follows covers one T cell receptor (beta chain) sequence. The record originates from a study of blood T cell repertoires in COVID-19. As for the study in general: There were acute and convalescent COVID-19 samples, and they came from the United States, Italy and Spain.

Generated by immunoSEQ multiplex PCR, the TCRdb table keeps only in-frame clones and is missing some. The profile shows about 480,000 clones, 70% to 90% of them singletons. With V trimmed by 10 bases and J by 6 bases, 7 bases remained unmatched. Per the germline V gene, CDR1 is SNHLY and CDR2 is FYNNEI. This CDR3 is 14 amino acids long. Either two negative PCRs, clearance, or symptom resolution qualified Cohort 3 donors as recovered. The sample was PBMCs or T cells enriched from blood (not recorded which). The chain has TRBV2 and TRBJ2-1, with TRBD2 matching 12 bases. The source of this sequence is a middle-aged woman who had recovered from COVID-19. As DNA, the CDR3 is TGTGCCACCCTAGCGGGAGGGCCCCCCAATGAGCAGTTCTTC. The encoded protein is CATLAGGPPNEQFF. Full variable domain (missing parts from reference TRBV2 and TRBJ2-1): EPEVTQTPSHQVTQMGQEVILRCVPISNHLYFYWYRQILGQKVEFLVSFYNNEISEKSEIFDDQFSVERPDGSNFTLKIRSTKLEDSAMYFCATLAGGPPNEQFFGPGTRLTVL.